The 10 T cell receptor beta chains below all came from one sample that was sequenced in a study of monozygotic twins with inflammatory bowel disease. TCRdb reprocessed the 5' RACE reads, with one entry per CDR3 protein and no DNA. Recorded for this sample: roughly 160,000 distinct CDR3 sequences. The sequencing sample was made of blood. The receptors originated from a human donor with ulcerative colitis or Crohn's disease, or a healthy co-twin of an affected twin (not recorded which).

This sequence joins TRBV6-5 and TRBJ2-5; TCRdb calls TRBD2, which cannot be checked without DNA. The CDR3 is made up of 16 amino acids. CDR1 and CDR2 from the germline V gene are MNHEY and SVGAGI. The chain's CDR3 is CASSYGAGGPGETQYF.

V gene TRBV6-5 combines with J gene TRBJ2-7. The CDR3 runs to 14 residues. Germline-derived CDR1 and CDR2 are MNHEY and SVGAGI. CDR3 residues: CASSYGRIAYEQYF.

V gene TRBV5-1 combines with J gene TRBJ2-1; as DNA is missing, the TRBD2 call by TCRdb cannot be tested. The germline CDR1 and CDR2 sequences are SGHRS and YFSETQ. The length of the CDR3 is 17 residues. This CDR3 reads CASSLEGLAGAYNEQFF.

This chain uses TRBV7-2 with TRBJ1-4; without DNA, the TCRdb call of TRBD1 cannot be checked. CDR1 and CDR2 (germline): SGHTA, FQGNSA. The CDR3 extends over 15 amino acids. CDR3 region: CASSPPGRGNEKLFF.

The chain has TRBV20-1 and TRBJ2-1. CDR3 length: 14 amino acids. Per germline, CDR1 DFQATT and CDR2 SNEGSKA (reference sequence). The CDR3 is CSAIPVGAYNEQFF.

This chain links TRBV7-2 with TRBJ1-6; the D call of TRBD1 rests on TCRdb alone, since no DNA is present to check it. Per the germline V gene, CDR1 is SGHTA and CDR2 is FQGNSA. This CDR3 comprises 15 residues. The CDR3 loop is CASSFPGTGRSPLHF.

The genes are TRBV5-5 and TRBJ2-5. CDR3 size: 11 residues. Germline values: CDR1 SGHKS, CDR2 YYEKEE (reference sequence). The CDR3 loop is CASIIEETQYF.

The chain is built from TRBV29-1 and TRBJ2-1; TCRdb proposes TRBD2, but this gene call is untestable without DNA. From germline, CDR1 is SQVTM and CDR2 ANQGSEA. The CDR3 runs to 13 residues. The CDR3: CGIRLAGGNEQFF.

CDR3 loop: CSVEGYYGYTF. This chain connects TRBV29-1 to TRBJ1-2. The CDR3 runs 11 residues. Germline loops: CDR1 SQVTM, CDR2 ANQGSEA.

The chain links TRBV7-9 to TRBJ2-7; the D call from TCRdb, TRBD1, cannot be confirmed without DNA. The CDR3 consists of 13 residues. CDR1 is SEHNR, CDR2 FQNEAQ, per germline (reference sequence). The CDR3 is CASSETDTYEQYF.